The text below deals with one T cell receptor (beta chain). No antigen is known for it. Germline CDR1 is KGHSH and CDR2 is LQKENI. The CDR3 totals 14 residues. Deletions cut 4 bases from V and 5 bases from J, with 15 bases between. This specimen comes from a study of identifying expanded T cells in peripheral blood. Whole-study results and caveats: Over approximately two and four weeks, about 16.4 and 19 clones changed, versus around 1.3 between replicates.

Sequencing used immunoSEQ multiplex PCR; TCRdb keeps in-frame clones, though not all of them. The table includes about 94,000 clones, 88% detected once. During the collection period, no donor immune events like infections were recorded. Sequenced material: blood. The chain has TRBV18 and TRBJ2-7, with D perhaps TRBD1 (6 bases). The clonotype comes from a person aged 18 to 70 in good health. Here the CDR3 DNA reads TGTGCCAGCTCACAATCTGACAGGTTACACGAGCAGTACTTC. Amino acids: CASSQSDRLHEQYF.